This T cell receptor beta chain is from a study of shared clonotypes between healthy human individuals. Only in-frame clones appear in the TCRdb table, and some are missing; sequencing was by immunoSEQ multiplex PCR. Among around 2.1 million clones, approximately 95% were seen once, and the ten largest hold over 0.1%. This CDR3 has 16 residues. Germline loops: CDR1 LNHDA, CDR2 SQIVND (reference sequence). Trimming at V came to 6 bases and at J to 10 bases, leaving 18 bases not matched to a gene. The source material was naive CD4+ T cells sorted from blood. Regarding subset: CD45RA+ positively selected. The receptor comes from a man younger than 35 in good health. The gene calls are TRBV19 and TRBJ2-1; TRBD1 aligns across 7 bases. Here the CDR3 reads CASRATGSSRIGEQFF. The CDR3 DNA follows: TGTGCCAGTAGGGCGACAGGGTCCAGTCGTATTGGGGAGCAGTTCTTC.